Many counts were recorded for the clone carrying this TCR beta chain. The antigen is unknown. The data stem from a study of neurological immune-mediated disorders. From germline, CDR1 is DFQATT and CDR2 SNEGSKA (reference sequence). Trimming stripped 0 bases from V and 6 bases from J, with 12 bases between. CDR3 length: 14 residues. Each TCR transcript was tagged with a 10-nucleotide random UMI during 5'RACE. From the 5' RACE reads, TCRdb called clonotypes with MiXCR, one entry per CDR3 protein. In the table there are 25,000 to 30,000 distinct CDR3 sequences, about 3.1% of which are singletons. Study-level results: Multiple sclerosis was found to have the least TCR clonal expansion, below healthy controls, and HTLV-1-associated myelopathy the most. Among 34 multiple sclerosis patients, phylogenetic grouping put the repertoires of 18 into a single related-CDR3 cluster, a possible signature.

The rearrangement joins TRBV20-1 to TRBJ2-1; possible D gene TRBD2, 5 bases. The receptor was isolated from a woman aged 25 to 39 with multiple sclerosis. The sequenced sample consisted of PBMCs. The CDR3 here is CSARDREEGNEQFF. The CDR3 nucleotides read TGCAGTGCTAGAGATAGGGAAGAGGGCAATGAGCAGTTCTTC.